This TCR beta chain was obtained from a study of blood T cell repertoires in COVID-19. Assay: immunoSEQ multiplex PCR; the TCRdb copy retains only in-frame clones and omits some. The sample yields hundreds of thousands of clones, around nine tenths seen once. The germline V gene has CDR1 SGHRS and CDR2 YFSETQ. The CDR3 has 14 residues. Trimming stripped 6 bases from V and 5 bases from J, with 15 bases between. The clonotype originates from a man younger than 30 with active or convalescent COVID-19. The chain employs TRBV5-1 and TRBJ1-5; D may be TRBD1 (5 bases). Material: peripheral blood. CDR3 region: CASTLGAGDQPQHF. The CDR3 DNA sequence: TGCGCCAGCACCTTAGGGGCAGGAGATCAGCCCCAGCATTTT.